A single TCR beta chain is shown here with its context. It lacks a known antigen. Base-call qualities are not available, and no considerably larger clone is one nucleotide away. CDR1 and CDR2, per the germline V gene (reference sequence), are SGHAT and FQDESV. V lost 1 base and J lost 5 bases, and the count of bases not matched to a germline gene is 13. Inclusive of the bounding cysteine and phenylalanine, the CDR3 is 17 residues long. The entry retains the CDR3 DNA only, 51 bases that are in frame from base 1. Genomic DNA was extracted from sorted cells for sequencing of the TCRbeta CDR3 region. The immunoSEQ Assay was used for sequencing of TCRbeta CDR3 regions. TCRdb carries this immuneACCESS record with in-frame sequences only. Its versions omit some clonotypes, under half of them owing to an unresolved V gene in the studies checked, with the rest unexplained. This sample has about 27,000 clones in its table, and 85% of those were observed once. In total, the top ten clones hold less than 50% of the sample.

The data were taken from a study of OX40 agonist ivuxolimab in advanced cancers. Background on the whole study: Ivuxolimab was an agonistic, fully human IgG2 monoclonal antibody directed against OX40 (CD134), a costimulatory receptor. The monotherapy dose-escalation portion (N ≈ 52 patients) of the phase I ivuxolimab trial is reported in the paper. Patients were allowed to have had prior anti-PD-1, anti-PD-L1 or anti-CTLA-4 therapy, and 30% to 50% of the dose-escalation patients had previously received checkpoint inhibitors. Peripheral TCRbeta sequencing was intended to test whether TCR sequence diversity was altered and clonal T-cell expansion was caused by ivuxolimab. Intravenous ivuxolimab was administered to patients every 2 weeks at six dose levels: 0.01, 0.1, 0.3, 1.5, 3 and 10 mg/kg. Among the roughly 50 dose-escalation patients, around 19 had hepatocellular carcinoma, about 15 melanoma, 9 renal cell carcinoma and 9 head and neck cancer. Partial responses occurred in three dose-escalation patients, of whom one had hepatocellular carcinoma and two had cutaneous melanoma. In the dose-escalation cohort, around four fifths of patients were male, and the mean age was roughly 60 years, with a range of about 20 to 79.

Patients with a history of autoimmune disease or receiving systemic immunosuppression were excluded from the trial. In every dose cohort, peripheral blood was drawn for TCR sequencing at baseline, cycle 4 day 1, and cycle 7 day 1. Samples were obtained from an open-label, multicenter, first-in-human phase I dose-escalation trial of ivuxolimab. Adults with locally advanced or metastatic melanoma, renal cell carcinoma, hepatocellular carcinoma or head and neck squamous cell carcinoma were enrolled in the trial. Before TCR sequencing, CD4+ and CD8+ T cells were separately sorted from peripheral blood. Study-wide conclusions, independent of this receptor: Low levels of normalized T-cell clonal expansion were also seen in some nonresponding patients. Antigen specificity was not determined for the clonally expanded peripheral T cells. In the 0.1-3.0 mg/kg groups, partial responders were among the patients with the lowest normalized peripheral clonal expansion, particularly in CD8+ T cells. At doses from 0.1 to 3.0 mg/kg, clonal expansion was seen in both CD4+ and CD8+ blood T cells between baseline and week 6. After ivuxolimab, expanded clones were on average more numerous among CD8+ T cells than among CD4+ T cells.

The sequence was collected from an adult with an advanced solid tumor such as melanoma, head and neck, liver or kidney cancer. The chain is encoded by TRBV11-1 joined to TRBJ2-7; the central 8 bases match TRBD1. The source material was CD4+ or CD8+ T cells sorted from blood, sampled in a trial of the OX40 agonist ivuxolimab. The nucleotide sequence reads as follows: TGTGCCAGCAGCTTAGGGCGTTTAGACAGGGGAACAGACGAGCAGTACTTC. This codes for CASSLGRLDRGTDEQYF.